The 13 T cell receptor beta chains presented below share a single source sample, sequenced in a study of blood T cell repertoires in COVID-19. Sequencing used immunoSEQ multiplex PCR; TCRdb keeps in-frame clones, though not all of them. The table shows around 500,000 clones, with roughly 85% occurring only once. The sample taken for sequencing was peripheral blood. The receptors shown here come from a human donor in a cohort sampled during active COVID-19.

This clone was recorded once. The chain recombines TRBV27 with TRBJ2-7; 8 bases map to TRBD2. Germline loops: CDR1 MNHEY, CDR2 SMNVEV (reference sequence). With V trimmed by 4 bases and J by 0 bases, 5 bases remained unmatched. The CDR3 totals 15 residues. CDR3 amino acids: CASSYFSGTSYEQYF. The CDR3 nucleotides are TGTGCCAGCAGTTACTTTAGCGGGACCTCCTACGAGCAGTACTTC.

The count of this clone is one. The rearrangement joins TRBV5-4 to TRBJ2-5; 8 positions agree with TRBD1. In germline, CDR1 is SGHNT, CDR2 YYREEE (reference sequence). The CDR3 covers 15 residues. V lost 0 bases to trimming and J lost 5 bases; unmatched junction nucleotides: 6. The CDR3 reads CASSLAGRGHETQYF. CDR3 sequence (DNA): TGTGCCAGCAGCTTGGCCGGCAGGGGGCATGAGACCCAGTACTTC.

The J gene is TRBJ2-5, the V gene TRBV7-2; D uncertain. Germline assignment: CDR1 SGHTA and CDR2 FQGNSA. The CDR3 spans 17 residues. Deletions cut 4 bases from V and 1 base from J, with 19 bases between. In DNA form, the CDR3 reads TGTGCCAGCAGCTCTCAGATATTAGCATCCCCCCAAGAGACCCAGTACTTC. Translating it yields CASSSQILASPQETQYF.

This clone was detected only once. This chain connects TRBV27 to TRBJ1-2, with a possible D match to TRBD1 (6 bases). The CDR3 runs to 16 residues. Looked up from germline, CDR1 is MNHEY and CDR2 is SMNVEV (reference sequence). V shed 5 bases and J shed 7 bases, with 23 bases lying between them. The CDR3 reads CASSGLTGKASTGYTF. The CDR3 nucleotides are TGTGCCAGCAGTGGACTCACAGGGAAGGCTTCCACTGGCTACACCTTC.

V usage is TRBV25-1 and J usage is TRBJ2-3, with D tentatively TRBD1 (5 bases). The CDR3 loop spans 16 amino acids. The V gene lost 1 base and the J gene lost 2 bases, with 13 bases spanning the gap. Germline V lookup: CDR1 MGHDK, CDR2 SYGVNS. The CDR3 nucleotides read TGTGCCAGCAGTGAATTGTCAGGGCGCTACACAGATACGCAGTATTTT. Protein sequence: CASSELSGRYTDTQYF. The full variable domain, rest sourced from reference TRBV25-1 and TRBJ2-3, is EADIYQTPRYLVIGTGKKITLECSQTMGHDKMYWYQQDPGMELHLIHYSYGVNSTEKGDLSSESTVSRIRTEHFPLTLESARPSHTSQYLCASSELSGRYTDTQYFGPGTRLTVL.

The chain uses TRBV18 and TRBJ1-5; D is perhaps TRBD1 (6 bases). Germline assignment: CDR1 KGHSH and CDR2 LQKENI. Between the trimmed V and J ends, which lost 3 bases and 0 bases, there was a span of 12 bases. The CDR3 spans 16 residues. For the CDR3, the DNA is TGTGCCAGCTCACCCTTCTCAGGGGATAGCAATCAGCCCCAGCATTTT. Its translation: CASSPFSGDSNQPQHF.

The chain combines TRBV18 with TRBJ2-6; the D gene is possibly TRBD1 (5 bases). The CDR3 length is 16 residues. The ends were cut back, 3 bases at V and 4 bases at J, with 13 bases in the middle. Germline loops: CDR1 KGHSH, CDR2 LQKENI. Here the CDR3 reads CASSPNQGAGANVLTF. Written as DNA, the CDR3 is TGTGCCAGCTCACCGAACCAAGGGGCCGGGGCCAACGTCCTGACTTTC.

This clone appeared a few times. V usage is TRBV30 and J usage is TRBJ2-2; possible D gene TRBD2, 6 bases. The length of the CDR3 is 13 residues. The germline CDR1 and CDR2 sequences are GTSNPN and SVGIG (reference sequence). V lost 7 bases and J lost 9, with 18 bases in between. CDR3 DNA sequence: TGTGCCTTCCTTCCCAGGGACTTGAGGGAGCTGTTTTTT. Translation gives CAFLPRDLRELFF.

The chain carries TRBV24-1 and TRBJ1-1; 11 bases map to TRBD1. The trim removed 1 base at V and 3 bases at J, leaving 3 bases unmatched. Germline V gene data show CDR1 as KGHDR and CDR2 as SFDVKD. The CDR3 runs 16 residues. CDR3 DNA sequence: TGTGCCACCAGTGATTTAAGGGGACAGGGGGACACTGAAGCTTTCTTT. This gives the protein CATSDLRGQGDTEAFF.

The chain joins TRBV4-3 to TRBJ1-2, with no clear D. The V end lost 0 bases, the J end lost 0 bases, and 8 bases lay between the germline ends. Germline CDR1 reads LGHNA; CDR2 reads YSLEER. The CDR3 extends over 15 amino acids. This CDR3 is CASSQEAGTNYGYTF. In DNA, the CDR3 is TGCGCCAGCAGCCAAGAGGCAGGCACTAACTATGGCTACACCTTC.

This rearrangement joins TRBV5-4 to TRBJ1-2, with TRBD1 matching 7 bases. Trimming removed 0 bases from V and 8 bases from J; junction bases left unmatched: 4. The CDR3 is 13 residues long. The germline CDR1 and CDR2 sequences are SGHNT and YYREEE (reference sequence). The DNA of the CDR3 is TGTGCCAGCAGCTTGGCAGGGGGGTTCGGCTACACCTTC. It specifies CASSLAGGFGYTF.

This clone was detected once. The genes are TRBV5-1 and TRBJ2-1, with 8 bases aligning to TRBD2. V was clipped by 4 bases and J by 3 bases; unmatched bases: 6. CDR1 is SGHRS and CDR2 is YFSETQ in the germline V gene. The CDR3 extends over 15 amino acids. The CDR3 is CASSPLAGLYNEQFF. DNA for the CDR3: TGCGCCAGCAGCCCGTTAGCGGGACTCTACAATGAGCAGTTCTTC.

This rearrangement joins TRBV2 to TRBJ2-5; D gene uncertain. The ends were cut back, 2 bases at V and 0 bases at J, with 4 bases in the middle. The CDR3 extends over 13 amino acids. The germline V gene encodes CDR1 SNHLY and CDR2 FYNNEI. Here the CDR3 reads CASSEQNQETQYF. In nucleotides, the CDR3 is TGTGCCAGCAGTGAACAGAACCAAGAGACCCAGTACTTC.